This T cell receptor (beta chain) was observed in a study of shared clonotypes between healthy human individuals. Study results and caveats: The study sampled only blood, and tissue repertoires likely differ.

V was clipped by 7 bases and J by 6 bases; unmatched bases: 3. The CDR3 has 13 amino acids. Germline V gene sequence: CDR1 MDHEN, CDR2 SYDVKM. Measured with immunoSEQ multiplex PCR; TCRdb has only the in-frame clones, and not every one. The sample contains about 2.1 million clones, 85% to 95% of which appear only once. As for this clone: Its antigen is unidentified.

Cells designated naive CD8 were CD45RO-negative and were positively selected for CCR7, with terminally differentiated effector memory CD45RA+ cells excluded. Donors were healthy HIV-negative adults without recent acute infections or vaccinations. The sequenced sample consisted of naive CD8+ T cells from PBMCs. The TCR sequence derives from a man in his late teens or twenties in good health. Some clones in this sample may be carry-over from other donors' samples. This chain uses TRBV28 with TRBJ1-4, with 9 bases that match TRBD1. The CDR3 DNA is TGTGCCAGCATGGGACAGGGAGATGAAAAACTGTTTTTT. This encodes CASMGQGDEKLFF. Full variable domain (missing parts from reference TRBV28 and TRBJ1-4): DVKVTQSSRYLVKRTGEKVFLECVQDMDHENMFWYRQDPGLGLRLIYFSYDVKMKEKGDIPEGYSVSREKKERFSLILESASTNQTSMYLCASMGQGDEKLFFGSGTQLSVL.